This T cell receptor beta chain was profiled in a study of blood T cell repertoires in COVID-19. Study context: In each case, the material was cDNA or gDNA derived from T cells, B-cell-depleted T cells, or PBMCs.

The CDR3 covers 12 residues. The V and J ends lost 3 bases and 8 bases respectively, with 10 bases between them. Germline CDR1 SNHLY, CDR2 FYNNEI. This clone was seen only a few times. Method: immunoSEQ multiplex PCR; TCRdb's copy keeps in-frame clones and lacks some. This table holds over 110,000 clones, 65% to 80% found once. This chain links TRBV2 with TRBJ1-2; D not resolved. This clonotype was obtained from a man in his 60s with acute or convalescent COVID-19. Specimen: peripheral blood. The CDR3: CASSDSGSGYTF. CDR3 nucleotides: TGTGCCAGCAGTGATAGCGGTTCCGGCTACACCTTC.